Shown below are 18 T cell receptor beta chains from a single sample sequenced in a study of cytomegalovirus exposure and HLA in healthy donors. Researchers ran the PCR with 60 Vbeta and 13 Jbeta primers. Clones were sequenced by immunoSEQ multiplex PCR, and TCRdb holds only the in-frame ones, with some missing. The sample contains 120,000 to 150,000 clones, roughly 70% of which appear only once. The sequenced material came from PBMCs. The origin of the receptors is a man aged 55 to 69 in good health and CMV-seronegative.

The genes are TRBV5-4 and TRBJ2-3; TRBD1 matches at 8 bases. CDR1 is SGHNT and CDR2 is YYREEE in the germline V gene (reference sequence). V shed 0 bases and J 4 bases; nucleotides not matched to a gene: 4. CDR3 length: 15 amino acids. The CDR3 bases are TGTGCCAGCAGCTTGGGGGGCAGGGGGCCAGATACGCAGTATTTT. Its translation is CASSLGGRGPDTQYF.

This clone was seen a handful of times. The V call is TRBV7-3, the J call TRBJ2-7; 8 nucleotides agree with TRBD2. The J segment lost 7 bases and the V segment lost 4 bases, leaving 12 bases of the junction unmatched. Germline CDR1 reads SGHTA; CDR2 reads FQGTGA. The CDR3 is 15 amino acids. The CDR3 spells CASSSSGLGDNEQYF. CDR3 bases: TGTGCCAGCAGCTCCTCGGGACTAGGGGACAATGAGCAGTACTTC.

V gene TRBV12-2 combines with J gene TRBJ2-3; TRBD2, the table's D call, was not compared with the DNA. TRBV12-2 is a pseudogene. The CDR3 sequence is 14 residues long. This CDR3 is CASRFSRETDTQYF. For the CDR3, the DNA is TGTGCAAGTCGCTTCTCCCGAGAAACAGATACGCAGTATTTT.

For the CDR3, the DNA is TGCGCCAGCAGTGACGCGGGGGGTGAAGGGGAGACCCAGTACTTC. Its translation: CASSDAGGEGETQYF. J is TRBJ2-5 and V is TRBV10-2; 8 bases are shared with TRBD2. Germline V lookup: CDR1 WSHSY, CDR2 SAAADI. The V segment lost 3 bases and the J segment 5 bases; nucleotides outside the gene matches: 8. CDR3 length equals 15 residues.

The genes are TRBV30 and TRBJ2-5; TRBD1 matches at 9 bases. This CDR3 comprises 13 residues. Trimming cost V 4 bases and J 5 bases; bases outside gene matches: 5. The germline V gene has CDR1 GTSNPN and CDR2 SVGIG (reference sequence). The CDR3 DNA is TGTGCCTGGAAAGTGACAGGGGGGGAGACCCAGTACTTC. Amino acid sequence: CAWKVTGGETQYF. The whole variable domain, filled in from reference TRBV30 and TRBJ2-5, reads SQTIHQWPATLVQPVGSPLSLECTVEGTSNPNLYWYRQAAGRGLQLLFYSVGIGQISSEVPQNLSASRPQDRQFILSSKKLLLSDSGFYLCAWKVTGGETQYFGPGTRLLVL.

The chain's CDR3 is CASSPVSNTEAFF. CDR3 sequence (DNA): TGCGCCAGCAGCCCGGTTTCGAACACTGAAGCTTTCTTT. This chain joins TRBV5-1 and TRBJ1-1; D not certain. Germline V gene lookup returns CDR1 SGHRS and CDR2 YFSETQ. Trimming took off 4 bases at V and 1 base at J, with 8 bases between the two ends. There are 13 residues in the CDR3. The full variable domain, with the rest looked up from reference TRBV5-1 and TRBJ1-1, is KAGVTQTPRYLIKTRGQQVTLSCSPISGHRSVSWYQQTPGQGLQFLFEYFSETQRNKGNFPGRFSGRQFSNSRSEMNVSTLELGDSALYLCASSPVSNTEAFFGQGTRLTVV.

This rearrangement joins TRBV28 to TRBJ2-5; 8 nucleotides line up with TRBD1. V lost 4 bases and J lost 3; bases outside the gene matches: 10. Looked up from germline, CDR1 is MDHEN and CDR2 is SYDVKM. The CDR3 runs 16 residues. The DNA of the CDR3 is TGTGCCAGCAGTTCGAAATCAGCGACAGGGGAAGAGACCCAGTACTTC. This gives the protein CASSSKSATGEETQYF.

V usage is TRBV9 and J usage is TRBJ2-5, with TRBD2 identical over 8 bases. V gave up 6 bases and J gave up 3 bases; unmatched junction bases: 4. The CDR3 spans 13 residues. Germline CDR1 SGDLS, CDR2 YYNGEE. The DNA of the CDR3 is TGTGCCAGCAAAGCGGGAGTCGAAGAGACCCAGTACTTC. Translating it yields CASKAGVEETQYF.

This clone was found a few times. The genes are TRBV5-1 and TRBJ1-4; 9 bases agree with TRBD1. Germline V CDR1 and CDR2: SGHRS, YFSETQ. The J segment lost 5 bases and the V segment lost 4 bases, leaving 3 bases of the junction unmatched. This CDR3 spans 14 amino acids. CDR3 DNA: TGCGCCAGCAGCAGAGGGACAGGGAATGAAAAACTGTTTTTT. It yields the protein CASSRGTGNEKLFF.

The rearrangement joins TRBV19 to TRBJ1-2, with D possibly being TRBD1 (6 bases). Looked up from germline, CDR1 is LNHDA and CDR2 is SQIVND (reference sequence). With 7 bases removed from V and 6 bases from J, the gap between germline ends came to 15 bases. This CDR3 region has 13 residues. CDR3 bases: TGTGCCAGTACCTACAGGGAGACCCATGGCTACACCTTC. It yields the protein CASTYRETHGYTF.

The chain has TRBV7-3 and TRBJ2-1; D is perhaps TRBD1 (5 bases). This CDR3 contains 20 residues. Trimming shortened V by 5 bases and J by 0 bases, and 26 bases separated the two germline ends. From germline, CDR1 is SGHTA and CDR2 FQGTGA. In DNA, the CDR3 is TGTGCCAGCAGCCATCAAGCACTCAGGGCCGCTACTACCTCCTACAATGAGCAGTTCTTC. Translating gives CASSHQALRAATTSYNEQFF.

This clone showed up just a few times. The chain links TRBV28 to TRBJ1-5, with a tentative D call TRBD1 (5 bases). CDR1 MDHEN and CDR2 SYDVKM come from the germline V gene. V dropped 5 bases and J dropped 0 bases, with 14 bases sitting between them. This CDR3 spans 16 amino acids. CDR3 sequence: CASSTIGRGSNQPQHF. CDR3 nucleotides: TGTGCCAGCAGTACAATAGGGAGGGGTAGCAATCAGCCCCAGCATTTT.

This chain links TRBV5-1 with TRBJ1-2, with TRBD1 matching over 7 bases. The V gene end was trimmed by 3 bases and the J gene end by 2 bases; junction bases not matched to a gene: 7. CDR3 length equals 15 residues. CDR1 is SGHRS, CDR2 YFSETQ, per germline. The CDR3 region is CASSSNPGQNYGYTF. CDR3 coding DNA: TGCGCCAGCAGCTCCAACCCGGGACAGAACTATGGCTACACCTTC.

The chain combines TRBV5-4 with TRBJ1-6; D may be TRBD1 (5 bases). In germline, CDR1 is SGHNT, CDR2 YYREEE (reference sequence). The V and J ends lost 0 bases and 2 bases respectively, with 6 bases between them. CDR3 size: 15 residues. In DNA form, the CDR3 reads TGTGCCAGCAGCTTGGAGGGGACCTATAATTCACCCCTCCACTTT. This codes for CASSLEGTYNSPLHF.

This chain uses TRBV2 with TRBJ1-2; 7 bases are shared with TRBD1. This CDR3 comprises 15 residues. V shed 6 bases and J 1 base; nucleotides not matched to a gene: 8. Looked up from germline, CDR1 is SNHLY and CDR2 is FYNNEI. The CDR3 nucleotides are TGTGCCAGCAGCGCCGAAGACAGGGTTAACTATGGCTACACCTTC. Amino acids: CASSAEDRVNYGYTF. Looking up the rest from reference TRBV2 and TRBJ1-2 gives the full variable domain: EPEVTQTPSHQVTQMGQEVILRCVPISNHLYFYWYRQILGQKVEFLVSFYNNEISEKSEIFDDQFSVERPDGSNFTLKIRSTKLEDSAMYFCASSAEDRVNYGYTFGSGTRLTVV.

The chain uses TRBV29-1 and TRBJ2-5; 7 bases fit TRBD1. The CDR3 contains 12 residues. Germline V gives CDR1 SQVTM, CDR2 ANQGSEA. The CDR3 DNA is TGCGGCGGATCAGGGGGACAAGAGACCCAGTACTTC. Protein sequence: CGGSGGQETQYF. The full variable domain, rest sourced from reference TRBV29-1 and TRBJ2-5, is SAVISQKPSRDICQRGTSLTIQCQVDSQVTMMFWYRQQPGQSLTLIATANQGSEATYESGFVIDKFPISRPNLTFSTLTVSNMSPEDSSIYLCGGSGGQETQYFGPGTRLLVL.

The rearrangement uses TRBV11-2 and TRBJ2-7; tentatively, D is TRBD2 (6 bases). V was shortened by 5 bases and J by 4 bases, with 18 bases between the two germline ends. This CDR3 is 15 amino acids long. From germline, CDR1 is SGHAT and CDR2 FQNNGV. CDR3 sequence (DNA): TGTGCCAGCAGCCAAAATAGCGGAGGTGGGTACGAGCAGTACTTC. This encodes CASSQNSGGGYEQYF.

The chain combines TRBV7-3 with TRBJ1-5; 8 bases align to TRBD1. The germline CDR1 and CDR2 sequences are SGHTA and FQGTGA. The CDR3 totals 21 residues. The trim removed 0 bases at V and 3 bases at J, leaving 19 bases unmatched. CDR3 nucleotide sequence: TGTGCCAGCAGCTTAACGTCGCCAGGACAGGGACGAGAGAGGGTCAATCAGCCCCAGCATTTT. Translated, it gives CASSLTSPGQGRERVNQPQHF.